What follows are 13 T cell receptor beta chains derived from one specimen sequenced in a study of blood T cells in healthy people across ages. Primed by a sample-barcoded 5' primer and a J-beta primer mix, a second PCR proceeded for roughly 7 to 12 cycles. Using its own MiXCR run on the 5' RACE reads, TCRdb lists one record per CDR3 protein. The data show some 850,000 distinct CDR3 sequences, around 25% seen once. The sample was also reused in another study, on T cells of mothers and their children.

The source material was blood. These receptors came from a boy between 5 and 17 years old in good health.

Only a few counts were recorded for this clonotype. CDR3 DNA: TGTGCCACCAGTGATTCCGGGACGAGAGAGACCCAGTACTTC. This gives the protein CATSDSGTRETQYF. The chain couples TRBV24-1 to TRBJ2-5, with D perhaps assigned TRBD1 or TRBD2 (5 bases each). This CDR3 has 14 amino acids. Trimming removed 2 bases at V and 4 bases at J, with 10 bases between. Germline values: CDR1 KGHDR, CDR2 SFDVKD.

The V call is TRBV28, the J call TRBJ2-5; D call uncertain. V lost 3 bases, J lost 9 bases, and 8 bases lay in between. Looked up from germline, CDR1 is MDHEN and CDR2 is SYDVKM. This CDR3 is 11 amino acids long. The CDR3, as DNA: TGTGCCAGCAGTTTGTTCTCGGCCCAGTACTTC. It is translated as CASSLFSAQYF.

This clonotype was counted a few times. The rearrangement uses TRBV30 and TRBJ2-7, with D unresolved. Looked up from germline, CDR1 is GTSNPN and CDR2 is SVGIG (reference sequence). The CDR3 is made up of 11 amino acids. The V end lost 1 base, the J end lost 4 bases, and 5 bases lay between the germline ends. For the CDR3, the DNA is TGTGCCTGGAGTGAAGGATACGAGCAGTACTTC. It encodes CAWSEGYEQYF.

CDR3: CASSPTGTLAKNIQYF. DNA for the CDR3: TGTGCCAGCAGCCCCACAGGGACGCTAGCCAAAAACATTCAGTACTTC. This chain connects TRBV7-9 to TRBJ2-4; perhaps TRBD1 as D (6 bases). V lost 5 bases, J lost 0 bases, and 14 bases lay in between. Looked up from germline, CDR1 is SEHNR and CDR2 is FQNEAQ (reference sequence). The CDR3 has 16 residues.

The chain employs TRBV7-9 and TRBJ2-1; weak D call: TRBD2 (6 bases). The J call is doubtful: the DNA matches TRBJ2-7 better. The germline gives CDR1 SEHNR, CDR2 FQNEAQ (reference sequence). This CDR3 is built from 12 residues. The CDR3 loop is CASSLIGREQYF. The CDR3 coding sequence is TGTGCCAGCAGCTTAATAGGGAGGGAGCAGTACTTC.

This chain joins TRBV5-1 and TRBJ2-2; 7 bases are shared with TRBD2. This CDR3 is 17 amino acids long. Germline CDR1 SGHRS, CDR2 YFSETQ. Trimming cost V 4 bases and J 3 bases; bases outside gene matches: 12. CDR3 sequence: CASSPMEGGAYTGELFF. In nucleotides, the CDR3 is TGCGCCAGCAGCCCTATGGAGGGAGGGGCGTACACCGGGGAGCTGTTTTTT. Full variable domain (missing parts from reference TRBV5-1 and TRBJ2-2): KAGVTQTPRYLIKTRGQQVTLSCSPISGHRSVSWYQQTPGQGLQFLFEYFSETQRNKGNFPGRFSGRQFSNSRSEMNVSTLELGDSALYLCASSPMEGGAYTGELFFGEGSRLTVL.

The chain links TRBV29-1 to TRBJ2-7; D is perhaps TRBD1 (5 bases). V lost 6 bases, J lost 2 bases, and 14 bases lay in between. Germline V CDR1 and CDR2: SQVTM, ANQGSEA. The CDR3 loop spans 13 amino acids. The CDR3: CSVRTRLTYEQYF. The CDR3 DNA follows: TGCAGCGTCCGGACACGTCTCACCTACGAGCAGTACTTC.

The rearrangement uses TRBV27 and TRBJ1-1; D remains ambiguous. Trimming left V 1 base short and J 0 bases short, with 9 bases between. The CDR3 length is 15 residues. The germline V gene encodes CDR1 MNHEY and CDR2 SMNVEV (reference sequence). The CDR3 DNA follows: TGTGCCAGCAGTTTATATCCAGAGATGAACACTGAAGCTTTCTTT. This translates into CASSLYPEMNTEAFF.

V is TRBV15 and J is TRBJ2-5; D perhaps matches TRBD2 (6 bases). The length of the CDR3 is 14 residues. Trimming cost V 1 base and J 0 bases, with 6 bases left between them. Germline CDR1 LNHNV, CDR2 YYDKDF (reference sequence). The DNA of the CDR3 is TGTGCCACCAGCAGAGGGGGGGACCAAGAGACCCAGTACTTC. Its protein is CATSRGGDQETQYF.

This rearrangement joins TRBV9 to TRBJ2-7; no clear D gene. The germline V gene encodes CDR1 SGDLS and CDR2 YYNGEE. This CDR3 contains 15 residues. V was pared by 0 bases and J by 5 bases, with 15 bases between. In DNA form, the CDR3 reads TGTGCCAGCAGCGTAGGAGGCAGACCGGTCCACGAGCAGTACTTC. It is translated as CASSVGGRPVHEQYF.

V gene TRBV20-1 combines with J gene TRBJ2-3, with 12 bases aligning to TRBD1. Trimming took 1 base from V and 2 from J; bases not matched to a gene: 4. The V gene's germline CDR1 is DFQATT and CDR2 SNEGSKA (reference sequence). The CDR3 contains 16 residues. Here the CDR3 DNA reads TGCAGTGCTAGAGGGGACAGGGGGCTCCCCACAGATACGCAGTATTTT. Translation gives CSARGDRGLPTDTQYF.

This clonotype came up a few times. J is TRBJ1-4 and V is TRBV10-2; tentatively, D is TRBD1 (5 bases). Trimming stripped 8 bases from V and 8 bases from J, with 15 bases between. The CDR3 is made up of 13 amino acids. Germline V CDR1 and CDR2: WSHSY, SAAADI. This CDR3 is CASQGRSREKLFF. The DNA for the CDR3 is TGCGCCAGCCAGGGACGATCTAGGGAAAAACTGTTTTTT.

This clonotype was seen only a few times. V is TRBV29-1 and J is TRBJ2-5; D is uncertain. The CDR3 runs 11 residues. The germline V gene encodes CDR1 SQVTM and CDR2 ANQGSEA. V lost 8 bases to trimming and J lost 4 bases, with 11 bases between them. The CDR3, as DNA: TGCAGCACTTGGACGTTAGAGACCCAGTACTTC. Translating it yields CSTWTLETQYF.